Listed here are 6 T cell receptor beta chains from one sample, sequenced in a study of shared clonotypes between healthy human individuals. Profiling relied on immunoSEQ multiplex PCR, and the TCRdb table lists in-frame clones only, not all of them. This sample has 1 million to 1.2 million clones, with roughly 77% found just once. Sequencing was performed on memory CD4+ T cells from PBMCs. Subset of the sample: CD45RA-negative fraction. The receptor set was obtained from a young man in good health. Some clones in this sample may be carry-over from other donors' samples.

CDR3 nucleotide sequence: TGCAGCGTTGAGTGGTCCCCTCTGGGGGGCTACACCTTC. Its protein product is CSVEWSPLGGYTF. The chain has TRBV29-1 and TRBJ1-2; D is unresolved. V shed 3 bases and J shed 8 bases, with 16 bases lying between them. Germline V CDR1 and CDR2: SQVTM, ANQGSEA. This CDR3 has 13 residues.

This clone was observed once. V and J are TRBV5-1 and TRBJ2-7; no firm D call. The V gene lost 3 bases and the J gene lost 2 bases, with 18 bases spanning the gap. Per the germline V gene, CDR1 is SGHRS and CDR2 is YFSETQ. This CDR3 is 16 amino acids long. The CDR3 coding sequence is TGCGCCAGCAGCTCCCCATCGACAAAAGCCACCTACGAGCAGTACTTC. This sequence encodes CASSSPSTKATYEQYF. The full variable domain, rest sourced from reference TRBV5-1 and TRBJ2-7, is KAGVTQTPRYLIKTRGQQVTLSCSPISGHRSVSWYQQTPGQGLQFLFEYFSETQRNKGNFPGRFSGRQFSNSRSEMNVSTLELGDSALYLCASSSPSTKATYEQYFGPGTRLTVT.

On this clone: Other DNA sequences from this sample encode an identical CDR3 as well. The chain combines TRBV7-2 with TRBJ1-2; perhaps TRBD1 as D (5 bases). V was trimmed by 1 base and J by 2 bases, leaving 8 bases between them. The length of the CDR3 is 14 residues. CDR1 is SGHTA, CDR2 FQGNSA, per germline. The CDR3: CASSLGGTNYGYTF. CDR3 nucleotides: TGTGCCAGCAGCTTAGGAGGGACGAACTATGGCTACACCTTC.

The CDR3 region is CASTNRVNTGELFF. The CDR3 DNA is TGTGCCAGCACCAACAGGGTGAACACCGGGGAGCTGTTTTTT. This chain connects TRBV27 to TRBJ2-2; weak D call: TRBD1 (6 bases). Per the germline V gene, CDR1 is MNHEY and CDR2 is SMNVEV (reference sequence). Trimming took 7 bases from V and 1 from J, leaving 10 bases between them. The CDR3 runs 14 residues.

This clone occurred a few times. This rearrangement joins TRBV28 to TRBJ1-1; 7 nucleotides align to TRBD1. The trim removed 8 bases at V and 2 bases at J, leaving 5 bases unmatched. Germline V gene lookup returns CDR1 MDHEN and CDR2 SYDVKM. CDR3 size: 13 residues. The CDR3 reads CASPGQDNTEAFF. Here the CDR3 DNA reads TGTGCCAGCCCTGGACAGGATAACACTGAAGCTTTCTTT.

In this sample, this clone turned up a few times. V and J are TRBV2 and TRBJ1-1, with D hard to call. With 7 bases removed from V and 0 bases from J, the gap between germline ends came to 9 bases. Germline CDR1 and CDR2: SNHLY and FYNNEI. The CDR3 extends over 13 amino acids. As DNA, the CDR3 is TGTGCCAGCAACACGGTAATGAACACTGAAGCTTTCTTT. It translates to CASNTVMNTEAFF.